The TCR beta chain described here comes from a study of cytomegalovirus exposure and HLA in healthy donors. Broader study findings: It was about 150 TCR beta chains that were listed as cytomegalovirus-associated. One variant, a missense change in DCLRE1C, was linked in a later analysis to TCR beta V- and J-gene trimming.

On this clone itself: Its antigen is still unknown.

Both 60 Vbeta primers and 13 Jbeta primers went into the PCR. Produced via immunoSEQ multiplex PCR; TCRdb's table is partial and in-frame only. The sample consists of 170,000 or so clones, roughly four fifths of them appearing once. The CDR3 covers 18 residues. The germline V gene encodes CDR1 LGHNA and CDR2 YNFKEQ. Unmatched junction bases numbered 12, after V lost 4 bases and J lost 1 base. Unrecorded immune exposures were likely, despite nominal health at sampling. This receptor was obtained from a woman aged 50 to 60 in good health and CMV-seronegative. Specimen: PBMCs. The chain has TRBV4-2 and TRBJ2-1; 8 bases align to TRBD2. This CDR3 is CASSRQAGVEGSYNEQFF. The CDR3 DNA reads as TGTGCCAGCAGCCGTCAAGCGGGAGTGGAGGGGTCCTACAATGAGCAGTTCTTC.